Listed below are T cell receptor beta chains from one sample, sequenced in a study of lung T cells in sarcoidosis with Löfgren's syndrome. TCRdb ran MiXCR on the reads and lists one entry per CDR3 protein. The data show approximately 2,300 distinct CDR3 sequences, approximately 22% seen once. Sequenced input: CD4+ T cells from bronchoalveolar lavage. These receptors were obtained from a human donor with sarcoidosis (Löfgren's syndrome or another form), or a control subject (not recorded which). CDR3s leave out the opening cysteine and the closing phenylalanine or tryptophan.

V gene: TRBV2
J gene: TRBJ1-1
CDR3 protein: ASAYTNTEAF

V gene: TRBV30
J gene: TRBJ1-1
CDR3 protein: ATSVGTEAF

V gene: TRBV6-1
J gene: TRBJ2-1
CDR3 protein: ASSPGFQVPGNEQF

V gene: TRBV6-5
J gene: TRBJ1-3
CDR3 protein: TSSLSSWSSVNTIY

V gene: TRBV5-6
J gene: TRBJ1-1
CDR3 protein: ASSLVPKAEAF

V gene: TRBV6-1
J gene: TRBJ1-2
CDR3 protein: ASSERDYGYT

V gene: TRBV5-8
J gene: TRBJ2-7
CDR3 protein: ASSLPGISYEQY

V gene: TRBV7-2
J gene: TRBJ2-3
CDR3 protein: ARAVRQERTDTQY

V gene: TRBV11-2
J gene: TRBJ2-2
CDR3 protein: ASSPSGPRELF

V gene: TRBV11-2
J gene: TRBJ1-5
CDR3 protein: ASSPGGGQPQH

V gene: TRBV20-1
J gene: TRBJ2-3
CDR3 protein: SALGGLAGTSDTQY

V gene: TRBV29-1
J gene: TRBJ2-1
CDR3 protein: SVGSGRAIV

V gene: TRBV12-3/TRBV12-4
J gene: TRBJ2-7
CDR3 protein: ASSFRRGSNEQY

V gene: TRBV9
J gene: TRBJ1-4
CDR3 protein: ASSADRGAEKLF

V gene: TRBV18
J gene: TRBJ2-2
CDR3 protein: ASSPVSIASSPGELF

V gene: TRBV6-1
J gene: TRBJ2-6
CDR3 protein: ASSESPPDRLSGANVLT

V gene: TRBV2
J gene: TRBJ2-2
CDR3 protein: ASRAEDTEELF

V gene: TRBV2
J gene: TRBJ1-1
CDR3 protein: AGSRTGAEAF

V gene: TRBV4-1
J gene: TRBJ2-7
CDR3 protein: ASSQDARGPYEQY

V gene: TRBV5-4
J gene: TRBJ1-5
CDR3 protein: ASSLSGGGTNQPQH

V gene: TRBV19
J gene: TRBJ1-1
CDR3 protein: ASISQSMNTEAF

V gene: TRBV6-1
J gene: TRBJ1-1
CDR3 protein: ASKGTGTTSTRMNTEAF

V gene: TRBV2
J gene: TRBJ2-3
CDR3 protein: ASSAVAADTQY

V gene: TRBV5-1
J gene: TRBJ2-5
CDR3 protein: ASSLDTVKRTQY

V gene: TRBV5-1
J gene: TRBJ1-1
CDR3 protein: ASSNPGNTEAF

V gene: TRBV7-2
J gene: TRBJ2-3
CDR3 protein: ASSLAGSTDTQY

V gene: TRBV19
J gene: TRBJ1-1
CDR3 protein: ASSINVGVNTEAF

V gene: TRBV7-9
J gene: TRBJ2-3
CDR3 protein: ASSSDRRSSTDTQY

V gene: TRBV6-1
J gene: TRBJ2-5
CDR3 protein: ASRGSWPGQETQY

V gene: TRBV20-1
J gene: TRBJ2-7
CDR3 protein: SAERVSSWGQY

V gene: TRBV5-1
J gene: TRBJ1-3
CDR3 protein: ASSQGQRNTIY

V gene: TRBV2
J gene: TRBJ2-5
CDR3 protein: ASSYGAARETQY

V gene: TRBV18
J gene: TRBJ1-3
CDR3 protein: ASSPDPGDIIY

V gene: TRBV11-2
J gene: TRBJ1-3
CDR3 protein: VSSLDRSAGTTIY

V gene: TRBV5-6
J gene: TRBJ2-5
CDR3 protein: AGSPGLDRVRETQY

V gene: TRBV7-8
J gene: TRBJ1-4
CDR3 protein: ASSLEGVYEKLF

V gene: TRBV7-8
J gene: TRBJ2-1
CDR3 protein: ASRRGGQGNEQF

V gene: TRBV30
J gene: TRBJ1-3
CDR3 protein: AWSKEGAGNTIY

V gene: TRBV6-1
J gene: TRBJ1-1
CDR3 protein: ASSQRQNTEAF

V gene: TRBV7-9
J gene: TRBJ2-7
CDR3 protein: ASSLVLYEQY

V gene: TRBV29-1
J gene: TRBJ2-7
CDR3 protein: SALGRTGYEQY

V gene: TRBV5-5
J gene: TRBJ1-1
CDR3 protein: ASSFASGQVNTEAF

V gene: TRBV5-4
J gene: TRBJ1-5
CDR3 protein: ASSFQGSGNDQPQH

V gene: TRBV20-1
J gene: TRBJ1-3
CDR3 protein: SARQGDTIY

V gene: TRBV7-3
J gene: TRBJ2-1
CDR3 protein: ASSLSYDNEQF

V gene: TRBV6-1
J gene: TRBJ1-2
CDR3 protein: ASSSQRDRDLYGYT

V gene: TRBV5-8
J gene: TRBJ2-3
CDR3 protein: ASSFLAGGGTDTQY

V gene: TRBV28
J gene: TRBJ2-7
CDR3 protein: ASTFQRDSYEQY

V gene: TRBV11-2
J gene: TRBJ1-2
CDR3 protein: ASSPTLGNYGYT

V gene: TRBV4-1
J gene: TRBJ1-2
CDR3 protein: ASSQDYRGPYGYT

V gene: TRBV6-2/TRBV6-3
J gene: TRBJ2-3
CDR3 protein: ASSRTDMHY

V gene: TRBV6-6
J gene: TRBJ1-1
CDR3 protein: ASSYRFNTEAF

V gene: TRBV28
J gene: TRBJ2-7
CDR3 protein: ASSPQGRLPTEQY

V gene: TRBV10-3
J gene: TRBJ2-3
CDR3 protein: AISEVADTQY

V gene: TRBV29-1
J gene: TRBJ2-5
CDR3 protein: SARATPETQY